One sample yielded the 30 T cell receptor beta chains listed below, sequenced in a study of T cells in localized non-small cell lung cancer (dated by TCRdb to 2019 to 2021). The library was generated by the immunoSEQ multiplex PCR assay. TCRdb limited this immuneACCESS table to in-frame rearrangements with V and J called. A share of clones is missing; checked studies link under half to unresolved V genes, and the rest is unexplained. The sample table holds fewer than 3,000 clones, of which around 28% were seen once. The ten largest clones add up to around a fifth of the sample. The sample consisted of lung tumor tissue, taken before any cancer treatment. These receptors were taken from a male donor aged 60 or over with stage II squamous cell lung carcinoma.

The V gene is TRBV18, the J gene TRBJ2-6; 14 positions match TRBD2. This CDR3 has 21 amino acids. Trimming at V came to 3 bases and at J to 0 bases, leaving 10 bases not matched to a gene. CDR1 is KGHSH and CDR2 is LQKENI in the germline V gene. Written as DNA, the CDR3 is TGTGCCAGCTCACCCTGGGGACTAGCGGGGGCTATCAGCTCTGGGGCCAACGTCCTGACTTTC. Residues: CASSPWGLAGAISSGANVLTF.

This clone is medium-sized within its sample. The gene calls are TRBV9 and TRBJ1-1; unclear D gene. The CDR3 consists of 15 residues. The V end was cut by 5 bases, the J end by 1 base, with 15 bases between. In germline, CDR1 is SGDLS, CDR2 YYNGEE. The CDR3 here is CASSDIHLPNTEAFF. The CDR3, as DNA: TGTGCCAGCAGTGACATCCACCTACCGAACACTGAAGCTTTCTTT.

In its sample, this clone ranks as large. This chain connects TRBV6-8 to TRBJ2-5; TRBD2 aligns across 7 bases. CDR3 length equals 14 residues. The ends lost 4 bases at V and 2 bases at J; junction bases unmatched: 4. The germline CDR1 and CDR2 sequences are MNHGY and SAAAGT. CDR3: CASSSLGGQETQYF. In DNA form, the CDR3 reads TGTGCCAGCAGTTCGTTGGGGGGGCAAGAGACCCAGTACTTC.

This clone is termed large. This rearrangement joins TRBV11-3 to TRBJ2-1, with D unclear. CDR1 is SGHNT, CDR2 YENEEA, per germline. The V end was cut by 5 bases, the J end by 2 bases, with 16 bases between. CDR3 length: 16 amino acids. CDR3 residues: CASSIPPRNAYNEQFF. The CDR3 nucleotides are TGTGCCAGCAGCATCCCCCCCCGTAATGCCTACAATGAGCAGTTCTTC.

V gene TRBV11-3 combines with J gene TRBJ1-5, with D possibly being TRBD1 (6 bases). CDR1 and CDR2 (germline): SGHNT, YENEEA. The CDR3 sequence is 14 residues long. Trimming took 2 bases from V and 2 from J, leaving 7 bases between them. The CDR3 DNA reads as TGTGCCAGCAGCTTATCAGGGGGCAATCAGCCCCAGCATTTT. Translation: CASSLSGGNQPQHF.

This clone was seen ten or more times. The CDR3 sequence is CASSGPRAAQYF. In nucleotides, the CDR3 is TGTGCCAGCAGTGGTCCGCGCGCCGCGCAGTATTTT. J is TRBJ2-3 and V is TRBV6-8; D remains ambiguous. Germline V CDR1 and CDR2: MNHGY, SAAAGT. V lost 5 bases, J lost 10 bases, and 13 bases lay in between. The CDR3 length is 12 residues.

The CDR3 here is CAWSVDRRQPQHF. In DNA, the CDR3 is TGTGCCTGGAGTGTAGATCGCAGACAGCCCCAGCATTTT. The chain combines TRBV30 with TRBJ1-5; D remains unclear. Germline CDR1 is GTSNPN and CDR2 is SVGIG (reference sequence). Deletions cut 0 bases from V and 7 bases from J, with 10 bases between. This CDR3 has 13 amino acids.

This clone was picked up many times. This chain connects TRBV11-3 to TRBJ1-6, with D perhaps TRBD1 (5 bases). V shed 1 base and J shed 9 bases, with 13 bases lying between them. The CDR3 loop spans 15 amino acids. Germline CDR1 is SGHNT and CDR2 is YENEEA. The CDR3 DNA reads TGTGCCAGCAGCTTAGTGGGTGATGGGGGTTCACCCCTCCACTTT. Its translation is CASSLVGDGGSPLHF.

The chain is built from TRBV5-1 and TRBJ1-1; D not resolved. Per germline, CDR1 SGHRS and CDR2 YFSETQ. The CDR3 covers 15 residues. Trimming removed 0 bases from V and 6 bases from J, with 15 bases in between. The DNA of the CDR3 is TGCGCCAGCAGCTTGGGTCCAGGTAGTAACCCTGAAGCTTTCTTT. Its protein is CASSLGPGSNPEAFF.

This clone was recorded once. The CDR3 DNA reads as TGTGCCAGCAGTTACTGGGACAGAGCCTTTTGGAACACCGGGGAGCTGTTTTTT. It encodes CASSYWDRAFWNTGELFF. V gene TRBV6-8 combines with J gene TRBJ2-2, with TRBD1 matching over 7 bases. The CDR3 spans 18 residues. J lost 1 base, V lost 1 base, and 9 bases had no gene match. CDR1 and CDR2 (germline): MNHGY, SAAAGT.

V usage is TRBV19 and J usage is TRBJ1-2, with D hard to call. V dropped 5 bases and J dropped 4 bases, with 17 bases sitting between them. Per the germline V gene, CDR1 is LNHDA and CDR2 is SQIVND (reference sequence). This CDR3 region has 15 residues. The chain's CDR3 is CASSDPERGGYGYTF. CDR3 nucleotide sequence: TGTGCCAGTAGTGACCCGGAACGGGGAGGCTATGGCTACACCTTC.

The CDR3: CAWSAFSTLTTGKRSYNSPLHF. The CDR3 DNA reads as TGTGCCTGGAGTGCCTTCTCGACCCTAACGACAGGAAAGCGCTCCTATAATTCACCCCTCCACTTT. The chain joins TRBV30 to TRBJ1-6; D is possibly TRBD1 (6 bases). Germline values: CDR1 GTSNPN, CDR2 SVGIG (reference sequence). This CDR3 spans 22 amino acids. The V and J ends lost 1 base and 0 bases respectively, with 28 bases between them.

The V call is TRBV19, the J call TRBJ2-2, with 7 bases that match TRBD1. The germline V gene has CDR1 LNHDA and CDR2 SQIVND (reference sequence). The length of the CDR3 is 17 residues. J gave up 8 bases and V 1 base, and 13 bases lay outside the gene matches. The CDR3 here is CASSIGLPGQTAGELFF. Written as DNA, the CDR3 is TGTGCCAGTAGTATAGGGCTTCCGGGACAGACGGCAGGGGAGCTGTTTTTT.

The gene calls are TRBV9 and TRBJ2-7; D might be TRBD2 (5 bases). The V end lost 0 bases, the J end lost 3 bases, and 13 bases lay between the germline ends. This CDR3 is built from 15 residues. Germline V gives CDR1 SGDLS, CDR2 YYNGEE. The CDR3 DNA reads TGTGCCAGCAGCGTAGGTGGAGAAGGAGGCTACGAGCAGTACTTC. Protein product: CASSVGGEGGYEQYF.

This sequence joins TRBV25-1 and TRBJ2-5; TRBD2 matches 7 bases. The V and J ends lost 1 base and 2 bases, in that order; junction bases with no gene match: 7. CDR1 MGHDK and CDR2 SYGVNS come from the germline V gene. CDR3 length: 16 residues. The CDR3 DNA reads TGTGCCAGCAGTGAATGGGGAGCGGGGCTTCAAGAGACCCAGTACTTC. This encodes CASSEWGAGLQETQYF. The entire variable domain, with the rest obtained from reference TRBV25-1 and TRBJ2-5, is as follows: EADIYQTPRYLVIGTGKKITLECSQTMGHDKMYWYQQDPGMELHLIHYSYGVNSTEKGDLSSESTVSRIRTEHFPLTLESARPSHTSQYLCASSEWGAGLQETQYFGPGTRLLVL.

V usage is TRBV11-3 and J usage is TRBJ2-2; D unclear. Germline CDR1 SGHNT, CDR2 YENEEA. The CDR3 extends over 14 amino acids. V was cut by 0 bases and J by 2 bases, with 4 bases left in between. The DNA for the CDR3 is TGTGCCAGCAGCTTAGACTTTAACACCGGGGAGCTGTTTTTT. Protein sequence: CASSLDFNTGELFF.

This clone is medium-sized by share. The chain recombines TRBV10-3 with TRBJ2-1, with 9 bases identical to TRBD1. Germline values: CDR1 ENHRY, CDR2 SYGVKD. CDR3 size: 16 residues. Unmatched junction bases numbered 9, after V lost 2 bases and J lost 7 bases. The CDR3, as DNA: TGTGCCATCAGTGAGGGGACGGGACAGGGTTTGAATGAGCAGTTCTTC. Residues: CAISEGTGQGLNEQFF.

The chain couples TRBV5-1 to TRBJ2-1; D possibly matches TRBD1 or TRBD2 (5 bases each). V was trimmed by 4 bases and J by 10 bases, leaving 24 bases between them. CDR1 and CDR2 (germline): SGHRS, YFSETQ. The CDR3 loop spans 16 amino acids. CDR3 sequence (DNA): TGCGCCAGCAGCCCTTCGCCAGGGCCAGGTTGGGGGGAGCAGTTCTTC. Translation: CASSPSPGPGWGEQFF.

V is TRBV6-7 and J is TRBJ2-1; 7 nucleotides agree with TRBD2. TRBV6-7 is labeled an ORF, and its function is uncertain. V gave up 8 bases and J gave up 7 bases; unmatched junction bases: 2. The CDR3 length is 11 residues. The chain's CDR3 is CASRGGNEQFF. As DNA, the CDR3 is TGTGCCAGCCGGGGAGGGAATGAGCAGTTCTTC.

In its sample, this clone ranks as medium-sized. V gene TRBV18 combines with J gene TRBJ1-4; 8 nucleotides line up with TRBD1. From germline, CDR1 is KGHSH and CDR2 LQKENI. This CDR3 has 14 amino acids. V was clipped by 4 bases and J by 8 bases; unmatched bases: 6. The chain's CDR3 is CASSLGQGEEKLFF. Written as DNA, the CDR3 is TGTGCCAGCTCACTCGGACAGGGTGAAGAAAAACTGTTTTTT. Variable domain in full (rest from reference TRBV18 and TRBJ1-4): NAGVMQNPRHLVRRRGQEARLRCSPMKGHSHVYWYRQLPEEGLKFMVYLQKENIIDESGMPKERFSAEFPKEGPSILRIQQVVRGDSAAYFCASSLGQGEEKLFFGSGTQLSVL.

This chain uses TRBV1 with TRBJ1-2. TRBV1 is given as a pseudogene. This CDR3 is built from 12 residues. In nucleotides, the CDR3 is TGCGCCAGCAGCCAAGTTCCAGGAGTAAACACCTTC. Translated, it gives CASSQVPGVNTF.

By proportion, this clone is medium-sized (0.01 to 0.1%). The rearrangement uses TRBV6-8 and TRBJ2-7; 7 bases are a match to TRBD1. The V and J ends lost 0 bases and 1 base, in that order; junction bases with no gene match: 9. Germline V lookup: CDR1 MNHGY, CDR2 SAAAGT. The CDR3 totals 17 residues. The DNA of the CDR3 is TGTGCCAGCAGTTACTCGAGCGCAGGGACAGTGTCCTACGAGCAGTACTTC. It is translated as CASSYSSAGTVSYEQYF.

This chain connects TRBV6-8 to TRBJ1-4, with 9 bases matching TRBD1. This CDR3 spans 17 amino acids. Germline assignment: CDR1 MNHGY and CDR2 SAAAGT. V was clipped by 3 bases and J by 8 bases; unmatched bases: 13. CDR3 in amino acids: CASSYNDRGTVGEKLFF. The CDR3 bases are TGTGCCAGCAGTTATAATGACAGGGGGACGGTTGGCGAAAAACTGTTTTTT.

Only a few counts were recorded for this clone. The gene calls are TRBV9 and TRBJ2-7; perhaps TRBD2 as D (5 bases). Germline V gene lookup returns CDR1 SGDLS and CDR2 YYNGEE. V shed 9 bases and J shed 7 bases, with 20 bases lying between them. CDR3 size: 13 residues. CDR3 nucleotides: TGTGCCAAACGAACAACGAGGGTATCTGAGCAGTACTTC. The encoded protein is CAKRTTRVSEQYF.

This clone was observed a handful of times. This sequence joins TRBV14 and TRBJ1-1; D is unresolved. V lost 4 bases to trimming and J lost 5 bases, with 11 bases between them. The CDR3 has 13 residues. The germline V gene encodes CDR1 SGHDN and CDR2 FVKESK. The CDR3 is CASSLSPRTEAFF. CDR3 DNA sequence: TGTGCCAGCAGCCTATCCCCCCGGACTGAAGCTTTCTTT.

CDR3 in DNA: TGTGCCAGCTCACCACCTCGGGTCATCCTTCAGGCGGGGAGCACAGATACGCAGTATTTT. Amino acids: CASSPPRVILQAGSTDTQYF. The J gene is TRBJ2-3, the V gene TRBV18; a weak D match, TRBD2 (6 bases). Germline V gene data show CDR1 as KGHSH and CDR2 as LQKENI. The CDR3 is made up of 20 amino acids. V lost 0 bases and J lost 0, with 22 bases in between.

V and J are TRBV9 and TRBJ2-1, with a possible D match to TRBD1 (8 bases). Germline loops: CDR1 SGDLS, CDR2 YYNGEE. V was cut by 1 base and J by 3 bases, with 17 bases left in between. The CDR3 covers 17 residues. The CDR3 loop reads CASSVPPTGGVYNEQFF. CDR3 sequence (DNA): TGTGCCAGCAGCGTACCCCCCACAGGGGGGGTCTACAATGAGCAGTTCTTC.

This clone is labeled as medium-sized. CDR3 nucleotide sequence: TGTGCCAGCAGTGGAGGGGGTTGGTACAGCTCGAACACTGAAGCTTTCTTT. Its protein product is CASSGGGWYSSNTEAFF. The chain combines TRBV6-8 with TRBJ1-1; perhaps TRBD1 as D (6 bases). V dropped 5 bases and J dropped 1 base, with 20 bases sitting between them. This CDR3 comprises 17 residues. Germline CDR1 MNHGY, CDR2 SAAAGT.

This clone is labeled medium-sized. Written as DNA, the CDR3 is TGTGCCAGCAGTTCCTCAGGGTTGGCCGGGGAGCTGTTTTTT. Protein product: CASSSSGLAGELFF. This chain connects TRBV6-8 to TRBJ2-2, with D possibly matching TRBD1 (5 bases). CDR1 is MNHGY and CDR2 is SAAAGT in the germline V gene. The V and J ends lost 4 bases and 6 bases respectively, with 12 bases between them. The CDR3 has 14 amino acids.

This sequence joins TRBV11-1 and TRBJ1-3; TRBD1 matches 7 bases. V gave up 1 base and J gave up 0 bases; unmatched junction bases: 0. Germline loops: CDR1 SGHAT, CDR2 FQDESV (reference sequence). The CDR3 sequence is 15 residues long. CDR3 coding DNA: TGTGCCAGCAGCTTAGGGGACAGCTCTGGAAACACCATATATTTT. As protein: CASSLGDSSGNTIYF.